A selection of T cell receptor beta chains follows, all from one sample in a study of blood T cell repertoires in COVID-19. Assay used: immunoSEQ multiplex PCR; TCRdb lists only in-frame clones, some missing. Of around 250,000 clones in the sample, 65% to 90% are singletons; the top ten hold roughly 5.3%. Sequencing used peripheral blood. These receptors all stem from a man over 45 with active or convalescent COVID-19. Both conserved end residues are part of each CDR3. The D gene is left open where the match is weak. Rows give clone size only sometimes, using once, few, many, or a class for an expanded clone.

D	J	size	V	DNA	CDR3
.	TRBJ1-4	.	TRBV11-2	TGTGCCAGCAGCGCGGGGGACTTGGGGGCTGAAAAACTGTTTTTT	CASSAGDLGAEKLFF
TRBD2	TRBJ2-2	.	TRBV4-2	TGTGCCAGCAGCCACGTTGTAACTAGCGGGAGTGCCGGGGAGCTGTTTTTT	CASSHVVTSGSAGELFF
.	TRBJ2-5	once	TRBV12-5	TGTGCTAGTGGTCCCGGGAACTCGGGGACCCAGTACTTC	CASGPGNSGTQYF
.	TRBJ2-1	.	TRBV2	TGTGCCAGCAAACAGGTCCATGAGCAGTTCTTC	CASKQVHEQFF
.	TRBJ2-6	.	TRBV7-2	TGTGCCAGCAGCTACGGCCATCGGAGCTCTGGGGCCAACGTCCTGACTTTC	CASSYGHRSSGANVLTF
.	TRBJ1-5	.	TRBV6-5	TGTGCCAGCATGAACTACAGGCGTGATCAGCCCCAGCATTTT	CASMNYRRDQPQHF
.	TRBJ1-2	few	TRBV5-1	TGCGCCAGCAGCTTGGTGGGGAGAGGCTACACCTTC	CASSLVGRGYTF
.	TRBJ2-1	.	TRBV7-9	TGTGCCAGCAGCCCGCCCGCAGTCCAGAATGAGCAGTTCTTC	CASSPPAVQNEQFF
TRBD1	TRBJ1-3	.	TRBV18	TGTGCCAGCTCACGGGACAGGGTCGGTGGAAACACCATATATTTT	CASSRDRVGGNTIYF
TRBD1	TRBJ1-1	.	TRBV19	TGTGCCAGAAGGGAGGGACAGGCCCAGGACCACACTGAAGCTTTCTTT	CARREGQAQDHTEAFF
.	TRBJ2-6	.	TRBV7-2	TGTGCCAGCAGCTTAAGAGCTGGGGCCAACGTCCTGACTTTC	CASSLRAGANVLTF
TRBD1	TRBJ1-3	.	TRBV9	TGTGCCAGCAGCGATGAGGGGGCTATGGCGGGAAACACCATATATTTT	CASSDEGAMAGNTIYF
TRBD1	TRBJ1-2	many	TRBV9	TGTGCCAGCAGCGTAGGACAGGGCCCCTCTGGCTACACCTTC	CASSVGQGPSGYTF
TRBD2	TRBJ2-7	.	TRBV7-9	TGTGCCAGCAGCTACACGAACGTTAGAGCGGGAGCGGTTAGATACGAGCAGTACTTC	CASSYTNVRAGAVRYEQYF
TRBD2	TRBJ2-7	.	TRBV10-3	TGTGCCATCAGTGAGTCAGGGACTAGCGGCTACGAGCAGTACTTC	CAISESGTSGYEQYF
TRBD1	TRBJ1-5	once	TRBV3-1/TRBV3-2	TGTGCCAGCAGCCAAGGCTCCAGGGGGCTCGGGCAGCCCCAGCATTTT	CASSQGSRGLGQPQHF
.	TRBJ1-5	.	TRBV19	TGTGCCAGTAGTATAACCCAGGGAGGAGTTCAGCCCCAGCATTTT	CASSITQGGVQPQHF
TRBD1	TRBJ1-4	.	TRBV7-2	TGTGCCAGCAGCTTAGGGGGACAGCATGAAAAACTGTTTTTT	CASSLGGQHEKLFF
TRBD1	TRBJ1-6	.	TRBV12-3/TRBV12-4	TGTGCCAGCAGGGGACAGGGGAATTCACCCCTCCACTTT	CASRGQGNSPLHF
TRBD1	TRBJ1-2	.	TRBV10-1	TGCGCCAGCGGGCCCCGCGACAGGGTTGATGGCTACACCTTC	CASGPRDRVDGYTF
TRBD1	TRBJ2-1	.	TRBV7-2	TGTGCCAGCAGCCCGGCGGGACAGGGGTACAATGAGCAGTTCTTC	CASSPAGQGYNEQFF
.	TRBJ1-5	.	TRBV2	TGTGCCAGCAGTGAAGGTGGGGCGCGCCAGCCCCAGCATTTT	CASSEGGARQPQHF
.	TRBJ2-1	few	TRBV7-7	TGTGCCAGCAGCTTGCGATTCTCCGGTGAGCAGTTCTTC	CASSLRFSGEQFF
.	TRBJ2-1	.	TRBV20-1	TGCAGTGCAGAAGGGGATCAGGAGCAGTTCTTC	CSAEGDQEQFF
TRBD2	TRBJ2-1	.	TRBV7-3	TGTGCCAGCAGCGCTAGCGGGAGCGGCAATGAGCAGTTCTTC	CASSASGSGNEQFF
.	TRBJ2-1	.	TRBV12-2	TGTGCAAGTCGCTTAGCCGGGACTAGCGGGAGGCGCTCCTACAATGAGCAGTTCTTC	CASRLAGTSGRRSYNEQFF
.	TRBJ2-1	.	TRBV12-3/TRBV12-4	TGTGCCAGCAGTTTCGGAGGGAATGAGCAGTTCTTC	CASSFGGNEQFF
.	TRBJ1-3	.	TRBV7-3	TGTGCCAGCAGCTTAAATGCAGTGACTGGAAACACCATATATTTT	CASSLNAVTGNTIYF
.	TRBJ1-1	.	TRBV6-4	TGTGCCAGCAGTGAGGACAGGAACACTGAAGCTTTCTTT	CASSEDRNTEAFF
.	TRBJ2-3	.	TRBV2	TGTGCCAGCAGGAGCGGAGACACAGATACGCAGTATTTT	CASRSGDTDTQYF
TRBD2	TRBJ2-3	.	TRBV5-1	TGCGCCAGCCAAACTAGCGCTAGCACAGATACGCAGTATTTT	CASQTSASTDTQYF
TRBD1	TRBJ1-2	.	TRBV6-2/TRBV6-3	TGTGCCAGCAGTTTGGACAGGTTCTATGGCTACACCTTC	CASSLDRFYGYTF
TRBD1	TRBJ2-7	.	TRBV28	TGTGCCAGCAGCGGACAGGTTCCCTACGAGCAGTACTTC	CASSGQVPYEQYF
.	TRBJ2-7	.	TRBV5-6	TGTGCCAGCAGCTTGAGGGGACACACCTACGAGCAGTACTTC	CASSLRGHTYEQYF
TRBD1	TRBJ1-1	once	TRBV6-5	TGTGCCAGCAGGGGACAGCTCCTAGGCAACACTGAAGCTTTCTTT	CASRGQLLGNTEAFF
TRBD1	TRBJ2-7	.	TRBV14	TGTGCCAGCAGCCCGTTTGGACAGGGGAACTACGAGCAGTACTTC	CASSPFGQGNYEQYF
.	TRBJ2-1	once	TRBV3-1/TRBV3-2	TGTGCCAGCAGCCAGGTGGGCGGGGTAGTACCGTTCTTC	CASSQVGGVVPFF
.	TRBJ2-3	.	TRBV6-6	TGTGCCAGCATACGTGGTGGGGGGGCCGTAGATACGCAGTATTTT	CASIRGGGAVDTQYF
.	TRBJ2-7	.	TRBV10-3	TGTGCCATCAGCACTCTTACTAAATTTCTATCCTACGAGCAGTACTTC	CAISTLTKFLSYEQYF
TRBD2	TRBJ2-1	.	TRBV7-3	TGTGCCAGCAGCCTCTATAGCGGGAGGGTCGATGAGCAGTTCTTC	CASSLYSGRVDEQFF
TRBD2	TRBJ2-3	.	TRBV5-1	TGCGCCAGCAGCTTGATGAGGGCGGGAGATACTTCGGATGCGCAGTATTTT	CASSLMRAGDTSDAQYF
TRBD2	TRBJ2-2	.	TRBV7-2	TGTGCCAGCACCTTACTAGCGGCGGGGGAGCTGTTTTTT	CASTLLAAGELFF
.	TRBJ1-3	.	TRBV7-2	TGTGCCAGCAGCTCCAGGGCAGGTGGAAACACCATATATTTT	CASSSRAGGNTIYF
.	TRBJ1-6	few	TRBV12-3/TRBV12-4	TGTGCCAGCAGTTTAGTGAACAGACCCCTCCACTTT	CASSLVNRPLHF
.	TRBJ2-7	.	TRBV7-2	TGTGCCAGCAGCTTAGGCGCGTTTGATTACGAGCAGTACTTC	CASSLGAFDYEQYF
TRBD1	TRBJ1-4	.	TRBV19	TGTGCCAGTAAGAACAGGGGGCCGGAAAAACTGTTTTTT	CASKNRGPEKLFF
.	TRBJ1-6	.	TRBV7-9	TGTGCCAGCAGCTTAGAGCGGGGGTGGGATTCACCCCTCCACTTT	CASSLERGWDSPLHF
.	TRBJ2-3	once	TRBV29-1	TGCAGCGTTAAATACACAGATACGCAGTATTTT	CSVKYTDTQYF
TRBD1	TRBJ1-2	.	TRBV7-8	TGTGCCAGCAGCTTAATCGACAGGGGGCGTTCGGGCTACACCTTC	CASSLIDRGRSGYTF
.	TRBJ1-2	.	TRBV7-2	TGTGCCAGCAGCTTGCCAGGTGACCCATACTATGGCTACACCTTC	CASSLPGDPYYGYTF
TRBD1	TRBJ2-7	.	TRBV7-9	TGTGCCAGCAGCTCGGCCGACAGGGTCTATTACGAGCAGTACTTC	CASSSADRVYYEQYF
.	TRBJ1-1	once	TRBV5-6	TGTGCCAGCAGCTTGGTGGGGCAAGGGTCGGAGAACACTGAAGCTTTCTTT	CASSLVGQGSENTEAFF
.	TRBJ2-7	.	TRBV7-8	TGTGCCAGCAGCCTGAGTAGAGTAGAGAGCTACGAGCAGTACTTC	CASSLSRVESYEQYF
.	TRBJ1-4	.	TRBV7-9	TGTGCCAGCAGCTTAGGGCCTGAAGTTAATGAAAAACTGTTTTTT	CASSLGPEVNEKLFF